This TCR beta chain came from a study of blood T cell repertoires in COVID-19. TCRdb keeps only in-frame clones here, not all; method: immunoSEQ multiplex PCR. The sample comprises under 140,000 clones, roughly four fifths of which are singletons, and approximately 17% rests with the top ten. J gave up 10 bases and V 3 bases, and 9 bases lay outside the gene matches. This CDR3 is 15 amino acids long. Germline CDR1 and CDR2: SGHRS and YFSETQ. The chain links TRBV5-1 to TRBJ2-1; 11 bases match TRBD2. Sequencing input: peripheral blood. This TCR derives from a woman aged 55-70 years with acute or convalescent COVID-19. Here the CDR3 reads CASSSSSGGAMEQFF. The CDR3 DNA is TGCGCCAGCAGCTCTAGTAGCGGGGGGGCCATGGAGCAGTTCTTC.